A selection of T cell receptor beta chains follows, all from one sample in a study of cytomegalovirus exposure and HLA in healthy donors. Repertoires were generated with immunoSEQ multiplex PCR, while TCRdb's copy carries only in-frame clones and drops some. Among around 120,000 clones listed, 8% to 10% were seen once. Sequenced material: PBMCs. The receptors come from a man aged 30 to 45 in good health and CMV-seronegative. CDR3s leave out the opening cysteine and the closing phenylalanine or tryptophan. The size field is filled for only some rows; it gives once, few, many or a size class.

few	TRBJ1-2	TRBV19	ASTKQGGNYGYT
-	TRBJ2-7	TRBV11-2	ASSQRDRGTYEQY
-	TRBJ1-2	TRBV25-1	ASSEGGYGYT
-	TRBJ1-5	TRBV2	ASSGGGLSNQPQH
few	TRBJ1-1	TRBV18	ASSPQGAGEAF
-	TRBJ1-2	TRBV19	ASSQWPGQSGGYT
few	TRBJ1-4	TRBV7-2	ASSLEGHSATNEKLF
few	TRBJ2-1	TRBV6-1	ASSPRPVNEQF
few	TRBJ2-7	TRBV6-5	ASSYSKSSSYEQY
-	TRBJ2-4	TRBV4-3	ASSQAFMGRENIQY
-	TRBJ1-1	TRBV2	ASSEQGGKNTEAF
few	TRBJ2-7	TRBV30	AWRQGGYEQY
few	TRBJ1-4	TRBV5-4	ASSLKPGAEKLF
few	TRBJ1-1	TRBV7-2	ASSFGRGVGTGTEAF
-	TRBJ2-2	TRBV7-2	ASSSDRMNTGELF
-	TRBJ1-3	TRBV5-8	ASSRAGAGNTIY
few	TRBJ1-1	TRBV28	ASSSGTGGSRAF
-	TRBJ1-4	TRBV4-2	ASSQDSRAGGPEKLF
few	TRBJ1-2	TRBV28	ASTTGAPNYGYT
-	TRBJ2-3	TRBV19	ASRELGNTDTQY
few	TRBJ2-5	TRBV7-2	ASSPSGGAREAQY
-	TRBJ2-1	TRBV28	ASSGGKTGIYNEQF
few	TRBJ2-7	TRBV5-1	ASSPSEQISYEQY
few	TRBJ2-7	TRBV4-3	ASRRTGDSYEQY
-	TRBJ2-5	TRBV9	ASSVLAGGETQY